Listed below are T cell receptor beta chains from one sample, sequenced in a study of shared clonotypes between healthy human individuals. Clones were read by immunoSEQ multiplex PCR, and TCRdb kept only the in-frame ones, dropping some. The data hold 2 million to 3 million clones, with over 85% observed a single time. Material: naive CD4+ T cells from PBMCs. The receptors shown here come from a man younger than 35 in good health. Some clones in this sample may be carry-over from other donors' samples. Each CDR3 is given with its conserved first and last residue. A D gene is named only where the DNA matches it firmly. Not all rows give a size; the values are once, few, many and, for expanded clones, a class.

V	J	D	size	CDR3	DNA
TRBV5-4	TRBJ2-5	-	-	CASSPPGYQETQYF	TGTGCCAGCAGCCCCCCGGGTTACCAAGAGACCCAGTACTTC
TRBV30	TRBJ2-7	TRBD2	-	CAWKTSGSFHEQYF	TGTGCCTGGAAGACTAGCGGGAGTTTCCACGAGCAGTACTTC
TRBV4-3	TRBJ2-7	TRBD2	-	CASSQGTSGAFYEQYF	TGCGCCAGCAGCCAAGGGACTAGCGGGGCCTTTTACGAGCAGTACTTC
TRBV7-3	TRBJ2-1	TRBD2	-	CASSGAGGGYNEQFF	TGTGCCAGCAGCGGAGCGGGAGGGGGCTACAATGAGCAGTTCTTC
TRBV5-1	TRBJ1-1	TRBD1	-	CASNPGGGGTEAFF	TGCGCCAGCAACCCAGGGGGCGGCGGCACTGAAGCTTTCTTT
TRBV11-2	TRBJ2-5	-	-	CASSFFFGGISETQYF	TGTGCCAGCAGCTTCTTTTTTGGGGGGATATCGGAGACCCAGTACTTC
TRBV10-1	TRBJ2-6	-	-	CASSDRGSGANVLTF	TGCGCCAGCAGTGACAGGGGCTCTGGGGCCAACGTCCTGACTTTC
TRBV5-8	TRBJ1-1	-	-	CASSLGMRSEAFF	TGTGCCAGCAGCTTGGGTATGAGATCTGAAGCTTTCTTT
TRBV5-1	TRBJ1-1	-	few	CASSLAGMNTEAFF	TGCGCCAGCAGCTTGGCAGGGATGAACACTGAAGCTTTCTTT
TRBV14	TRBJ2-3	-	-	CASSQDRGPDTQYF	TGTGCCAGCAGCCAAGACAGGGGCCCAGATACGCAGTATTTT
TRBV28	TRBJ1-2	-	-	CASSLPTEQPGSYGYTF	TGTGCCAGCAGTTTACCCACGGAACAGCCGGGCAGCTATGGCTACACCTTC
TRBV5-4	TRBJ1-1	-	few	CASSLQRNTEAFF	TGTGCCAGCAGCTTACAGAGAAACACTGAAGCTTTCTTT
TRBV27	TRBJ2-7	TRBD2	-	CASSPPGTSFPYEQYF	TGTGCCAGCAGTCCACCCGGGACTAGCTTCCCCTACGAGCAGTACTTC
TRBV2	TRBJ1-5	-	-	CASSDFAGNQPQHF	TGTGCCAGCAGTGATTTTGCGGGGAATCAGCCCCAGCATTTT
TRBV19	TRBJ1-2	-	-	CASKAAGNYGYTF	TGTGCCAGTAAGGCCGCAGGGAACTATGGCTACACCTTC
TRBV28	TRBJ2-7	-	-	CASAEGTGVPYEQYF	TGTGCCAGCGCCGAAGGGACGGGAGTCCCCTACGAGCAGTACTTC